Detailed here is one TCR beta chain. This sample stems from a study of cytomegalovirus exposure and HLA in healthy donors. A multiplex PCR was run with 60 Vbeta primers and 13 Jbeta primers. TCRdb keeps only in-frame clones here, not all; method: immunoSEQ multiplex PCR. The profile covers around 200,000 clones, with 75% to 85% appearing a single time and 2% to 2.5% taken by the ten largest. The CDR3 loop spans 15 amino acids. The trim removed 0 bases at V and 6 bases at J, leaving 7 bases unmatched. The V gene's germline CDR1 is SGDLS and CDR2 YYNGEE. The TCR comes from a woman between 45 and 65 years old in good health and CMV-seronegative. The chain links TRBV9 to TRBJ2-7; 9 bases agree with TRBD1. The sample was PBMCs. CDR3 protein: CASSVGGTGKGEQYF. CDR3 sequence (DNA): TGTGCCAGCAGCGTAGGTGGGACAGGGAAAGGCGAGCAGTACTTC.